The clone carrying this T cell receptor (beta chain) came up once. The CDR3 sequence is 16 residues long. The V and J ends lost 2 bases and 6 bases, in that order; junction bases with no gene match: 10. The germline V gene encodes CDR1 MGHRA and CDR2 YSYEKL. Every patient relapsed after autologous stem cell transplantation, and brentuximab vedotin exposure varied. The sample belongs to a study of PD-1 blockade in classical Hodgkin lymphoma. Method: immunoSEQ multiplex PCR; TCRdb's copy keeps in-frame clones and lacks some. The data contain some 93,000 clones, just under 95% of them singletons. This chain joins TRBV4-1 and TRBJ2-1, with 7 positions matching TRBD2. The sequence was collected from a human donor with classical Hodgkin lymphoma. The input for sequencing was peripheral blood mononuclear cells (PBMCs), taken at baseline. CDR3 in DNA: TGCGCCAGCAGCCAATCCTTGGGCGGGAGTATCAATGAGCAGTTCTTC. Translating gives CASSQSLGGSINEQFF.